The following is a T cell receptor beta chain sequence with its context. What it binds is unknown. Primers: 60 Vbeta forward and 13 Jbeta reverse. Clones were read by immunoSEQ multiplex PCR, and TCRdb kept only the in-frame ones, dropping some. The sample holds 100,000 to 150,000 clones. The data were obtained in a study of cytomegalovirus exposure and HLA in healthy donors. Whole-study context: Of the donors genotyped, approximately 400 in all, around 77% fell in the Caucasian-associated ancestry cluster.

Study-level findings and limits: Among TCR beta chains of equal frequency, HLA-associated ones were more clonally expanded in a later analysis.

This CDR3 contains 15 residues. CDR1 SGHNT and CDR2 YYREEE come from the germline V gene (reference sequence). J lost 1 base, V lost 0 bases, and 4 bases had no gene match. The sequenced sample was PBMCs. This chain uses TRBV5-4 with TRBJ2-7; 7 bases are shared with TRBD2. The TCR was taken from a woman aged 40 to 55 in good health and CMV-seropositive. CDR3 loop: CASSLAFSGSYEQYF. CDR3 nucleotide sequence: TGTGCCAGCAGCTTGGCCTTTAGCGGGTCCTACGAGCAGTACTTC.